The clone carrying this T cell receptor beta chain was counted only a few times. Its antigen is not identified. The data are from a study of T cell repertoires in cytomegalovirus infection. On the study more broadly: Based on public TCR beta signatures, there were indications of CMV infection and of a matching HLA type.

Via MiXCR, TCRdb re-called the reads, giving one row per CDR3 protein. The data show 450,000 to 650,000 distinct CDR3 sequences, about 30% seen once. Broader study findings: Summed public TCR beta family frequency identified CMV carriers bearing the relevant HLA. Across the ex vivo response, the dominant clonotypes were HLA-C-restricted CMV-specific TCR beta clonotypes.

This TCR was recovered from a human donor in good health (CMV status not recorded). Some clones in this sample may be carry-over from other donors' samples. Sequences were obtained from PBMCs.

CDR3 DNA sequence: TGTGCCAGCAGTTACCGACAGGGTCGGGAGGCCAAAAACATTCAGTACTTC. This codes for CASSYRQGREAKNIQYF. V and J are TRBV6-2 or TRBV6-3 and TRBJ2-4, with D perhaps matching TRBD1 (7 bases). Germline assignment: CDR1 MNHEY and CDR2 SVGEGT. Between the trimmed V and J ends, which lost 2 bases and 1 base, there was a span of 15 bases. The CDR3 is 17 amino acids.